These 24 T cell receptor beta chains were sequenced from one sample in a study of siplizumab effects on memory and regulatory T cells. Profiled with immunoSEQ multiplex PCR; TCRdb holds only in-frame clones, not every one. The profile shows about 100,000 clones, more than 90% of them singletons. The sequencing sample was made of CD4+ T cells sorted from blood. These receptors came from a human donor in good health.

CDR3 loop: CASSQDRDRVGAEAFF. CDR3 DNA: TGCGCCAGCAGCCAAGATAGGGACAGGGTGGGGGCTGAAGCTTTCTTT. The chain recombines TRBV4-1 with TRBJ1-1; 9 nucleotides match TRBD1. The CDR3 length is 16 residues. V lost 0 bases and J lost 6; bases outside the gene matches: 8. The germline CDR1 and CDR2 sequences are MGHRA and YSYEKL.

This CDR3 is CASSQETGRGYTF. As DNA, the CDR3 is TGTGCCAGCTCCCAGGAGACAGGTCGGGGCTACACCTTC. The chain has TRBV18 and TRBJ1-2, with D perhaps TRBD1 (6 bases). This CDR3 contains 13 residues. The V and J ends lost 6 bases and 8 bases respectively, with 16 bases between them. Germline V gene lookup returns CDR1 KGHSH and CDR2 LQKENI.

CDR3 bases: TGCGCCAGCAGCCAAGGGGTTGCGGGGGTAAACTACGAGCAGTACTTC. It codes for CASSQGVAGVNYEQYF. The V and J genes are TRBV4-1 and TRBJ2-7; 7 bases are shared with TRBD2. V gave up 1 base and J gave up 3 bases; unmatched junction bases: 9. Germline loops: CDR1 MGHRA, CDR2 YSYEKL. This CDR3 region has 16 residues.

V gene TRBV5-6 combines with J gene TRBJ1-5; D is unclear. V was clipped by 5 bases and J by 8 bases, with 20 bases between them. This CDR3 comprises 15 residues. The germline V gene has CDR1 SGHDT and CDR2 YYEEEE. Written as DNA, the CDR3 is TGTGCCAGCAGACGGATGGGAGCCTACACGGAGCCCCAGCATTTT. Translated: CASRRMGAYTEPQHF.

This chain joins TRBV6-1 and TRBJ1-6; weak D call: TRBD1 (6 bases). The CDR3 contains 17 residues. Trimming took 4 bases from V and 5 from J, leaving 18 bases between them. Germline values: CDR1 MNHNS, CDR2 SASEGT. This chain's CDR3 is CASSGGQQSSNNSPLHF. In nucleotides, the CDR3 is TGTGCCAGCAGTGGCGGACAGCAAAGCAGCAATAATTCACCCCTCCACTTT.

CDR3 coding DNA: TGTGCCAGCAGCTGGGGACAGGGGGCCGGCGACGAGCAGTACTTC. This translates into CASSWGQGAGDEQYF. V is TRBV9 and J is TRBJ2-7; 12 nucleotides line up with TRBD1. V trimming: 4 bases; J trimming: 5 bases; junction bases outside the gene matches: 7. CDR3 length: 15 residues. Per germline, CDR1 SGDLS and CDR2 YYNGEE. Variable domain in full (rest from reference TRBV9 and TRBJ2-7): DSGVTQTPKHLITATGQRVTLRCSPRSGDLSVYWYQQSLDQGLQFLIQYYNGEERAKGNILERFSAQQFPDLHSELNLSSLELGDSALYFCASSWGQGAGDEQYFGPGTRLTVT.

This chain connects TRBV7-3 to TRBJ2-1, with 7 bases identical to TRBD2. The CDR3 runs 13 residues. The trim removed 4 bases at V and 6 bases at J, leaving 3 bases unmatched. Germline CDR1 is SGHTA and CDR2 is FQGTGA. The CDR3 nucleotides are TGTGCCAGCAGCTCAGCGGGGCTCAATGAGCAGTTCTTC. This encodes CASSSAGLNEQFF.

The gene calls are TRBV5-5 and TRBJ1-5; D is unclear. The CDR3 length is 16 residues. The ends were cut back, 2 bases at V and 0 bases at J, with 12 bases in the middle. Germline V gene lookup returns CDR1 SGHKS and CDR2 YYEKEE (reference sequence). The CDR3 region is CASSFGGAYSNQPQHF. The CDR3 bases are TGTGCCAGCAGCTTTGGAGGAGCATATAGCAATCAGCCCCAGCATTTT.

The V call is TRBV5-4, the J call TRBJ2-4, with 7 bases identical to TRBD1. Germline V gives CDR1 SGHNT, CDR2 YYREEE (reference sequence). This CDR3 has 15 residues. V lost 3 bases and J lost 4; bases outside the gene matches: 7. In DNA form, the CDR3 reads TGTGCCAGCAGCTCACCCGGGACAGTAAAAAACATTCAGTACTTC. It encodes CASSSPGTVKNIQYF.

The rearrangement joins TRBV9 to TRBJ1-1; 7 bases align to TRBD1. With V trimmed by 3 bases and J by 4 bases, 9 bases remained unmatched. The CDR3 is 15 residues long. Germline V gene lookup returns CDR1 SGDLS and CDR2 YYNGEE. CDR3 DNA: TGTGCCAGCAGCGCAGCTACAGGGGTGAGCACTGAAGCTTTCTTT. Translating gives CASSAATGVSTEAFF.

The chain is built from TRBV18 and TRBJ2-7; 10 nucleotides align to TRBD1. Losses at the gene ends were 6 bases for V and 5 bases for J; bases not matched to a gene: 10. Germline CDR1 is KGHSH and CDR2 is LQKENI. The CDR3 sequence is 15 residues long. The CDR3 loop is CASSAVTGTGDEQYF. The CDR3 nucleotides are TGTGCCAGCTCGGCGGTTACCGGGACAGGGGACGAGCAGTACTTC.

The rearrangement joins TRBV30 to TRBJ1-1, with a weak D call TRBD1 (5 bases). V was pared by 0 bases and J by 2 bases, with 16 bases between. This CDR3 is 16 amino acids long. The V gene's germline CDR1 is GTSNPN and CDR2 SVGIG (reference sequence). Here the CDR3 DNA reads TGTGCCTGGAGTGTAGAAGTGGGGGAGATAAACACTGAAGCTTTCTTT. Encoded protein: CAWSVEVGEINTEAFF.

The chain carries TRBV19 and TRBJ2-1; a possible D gene is TRBD2 (5 bases). Trimming stripped 3 bases from V and 7 bases from J, with 10 bases between. This CDR3 contains 13 residues. Per germline, CDR1 LNHDA and CDR2 SQIVND (reference sequence). Here the CDR3 DNA reads TGTGCCAGTAGTATCGAGGGCAGGAATGAGCAGTTCTTC. Translation: CASSIEGRNEQFF.

This clone was found many times. The chain is built from TRBV10-3 and TRBJ1-2; D is ambiguous. The V and J ends lost 2 bases and 2 bases respectively, with 3 bases between them. CDR1 and CDR2 from the germline V gene are ENHRY and SYGVKD. This CDR3 comprises 12 residues. CDR3 loop: CAISEDNYGYTF. In DNA form, the CDR3 reads TGTGCCATCAGTGAGGACAACTATGGCTACACCTTC.

The chain links TRBV10-3 to TRBJ2-2, with 10 bases identical to TRBD2. Germline V lookup: CDR1 ENHRY, CDR2 SYGVKD. Unmatched junction bases numbered 4, after V lost 11 bases and J lost 4 bases. The CDR3 has 13 amino acids. The DNA for the CDR3 is TGTGCCGGGACTAGCGAGTCCACCGGGGAGCTGTTTTTT. Protein sequence: CAGTSESTGELFF.

The chain has TRBV9 and TRBJ1-2, with TRBD1 identical over 7 bases. The germline V gene has CDR1 SGDLS and CDR2 YYNGEE. The CDR3 sequence is 14 residues long. J gave up 6 bases and V 0 bases, and 5 bases lay outside the gene matches. CDR3 residues: CASSVGGTADGYTF. The CDR3 nucleotides are TGTGCCAGCAGCGTAGGAGGGACAGCCGATGGCTACACCTTC.

The chain uses TRBV9 and TRBJ1-6; TRBD1 matches at 7 bases. In germline, CDR1 is SGDLS, CDR2 YYNGEE. V was pared by 3 bases and J by 9 bases, with 15 bases of the junction left unmatched. The CDR3 sequence is 17 residues long. The CDR3 DNA reads as TGTGCCAGCAGCGAAAGACAGGGAATCGCTTGGGGTTCACCCCTCCACTTT. It codes for CASSERQGIAWGSPLHF.

This chain connects TRBV6-5 to TRBJ2-1, with TRBD2 matching 10 bases. V lost 8 bases and J lost 4; bases outside the gene matches: 8. The CDR3 length is 15 residues. Per the germline V gene, CDR1 is MNHEY and CDR2 is SVGAGI. The CDR3 loop reads CASLKVAGGYNEQFF. In DNA, the CDR3 is TGTGCCAGCCTCAAAGTAGCGGGGGGATACAATGAGCAGTTCTTC.

A few counts support this clone. The chain carries TRBV7-3 and TRBJ2-3; D call uncertain. Trimming took 5 bases from V and 0 from J, leaving 6 bases between them. CDR1 is SGHTA and CDR2 is FQGTGA in the germline V gene. The CDR3 spans 13 residues. CDR3: CASSAVSTDTQYF. CDR3 bases: TGTGCCAGCAGCGCCGTTAGCACAGATACGCAGTATTTT.

This clone appeared a few times. This sequence joins TRBV27 and TRBJ1-2, with 8 bases lining up with TRBD1. Losses at the gene ends were 4 bases for V and 8 bases for J; bases not matched to a gene: 3. The CDR3 sequence is 12 residues long. Germline values: CDR1 MNHEY, CDR2 SMNVEV (reference sequence). The CDR3 reads CASSSAGGGYTF. CDR3 bases: TGTGCCAGCAGTTCGGCAGGGGGCGGCTACACCTTC.

V usage is TRBV4-3 and J usage is TRBJ2-1, with a weak D call TRBD1 (5 bases). The CDR3 is 14 amino acids. The V gene lost 2 bases and the J gene lost 5 bases, with 10 bases spanning the gap. Germline CDR1 LGHNA, CDR2 YSLEER. CDR3 region: CASSQTTDHNEQFF. CDR3 coding DNA: TGCGCCAGCAGCCAAACGACAGACCACAATGAGCAGTTCTTC.

The V and J genes are TRBV5-1 and TRBJ2-6, with no clear D. Trimming removed 6 bases at V and 0 bases at J, with 10 bases between. This CDR3 has 15 amino acids. Germline lookup yields CDR1 SGHRS and CDR2 YFSETQ. CDR3 amino acids: CASTPDLSGANVLTF. The CDR3 DNA follows: TGCGCCAGCACCCCAGACCTCTCTGGGGCCAACGTCCTGACTTTC.

The genes are TRBV5-1 and TRBJ2-2; 9 nucleotides agree with TRBD1. CDR1 SGHRS and CDR2 YFSETQ come from the germline V gene. The ends lost 2 bases at V and 1 base at J; junction bases unmatched: 3. The CDR3 spans 16 residues. DNA of the CDR3: TGCGCCAGCAGCTTACTGACAGGGGGGAACACCGGGGAGCTGTTTTTT. Translation gives CASSLLTGGNTGELFF.

The J gene is TRBJ2-5, the V gene TRBV30, with D possibly being TRBD1 (5 bases). The CDR3 runs 15 residues. V was clipped by 4 bases and J by 4 bases, with 19 bases between them. Germline assignment: CDR1 GTSNPN and CDR2 SVGIG (reference sequence). CDR3: CAWTNGAGSRETQYF. DNA of the CDR3: TGTGCCTGGACAAATGGGGCTGGTAGTAGAGAGACCCAGTACTTC.